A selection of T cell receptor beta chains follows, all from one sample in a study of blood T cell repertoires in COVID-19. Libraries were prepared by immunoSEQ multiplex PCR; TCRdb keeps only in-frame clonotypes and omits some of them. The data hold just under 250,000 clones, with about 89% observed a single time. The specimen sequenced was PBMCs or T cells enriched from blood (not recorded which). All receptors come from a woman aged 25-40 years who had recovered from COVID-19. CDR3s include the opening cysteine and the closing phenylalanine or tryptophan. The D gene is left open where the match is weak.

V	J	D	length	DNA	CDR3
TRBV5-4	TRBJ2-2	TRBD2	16	TGTGCCAGCAATCTAGGGACTAGCGGGAGCCCCGGGGAGCTGTTTTTT	CASNLGTSGSPGELFF
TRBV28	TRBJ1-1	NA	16	TGTGCCAGCATCCCACCCGTCACGGGGGGGCGCACTGAAGCTTTCTTT	CASIPPVTGGRTEAFF
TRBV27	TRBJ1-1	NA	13	TGTGCCAGCAGCCGGGGGGTGGCCACTGAAGCTTTCTTT	CASSRGVATEAFF
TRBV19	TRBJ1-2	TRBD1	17	TGTGCCAGTAGCCAGAGGACAGGGAAAGGAACTAACTATGGCTACACCTTC	CASSQRTGKGTNYGYTF
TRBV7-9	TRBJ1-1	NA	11	TGTGCCAGCAGCTTAGGCGTGGAAGCTTTCTTT	CASSLGVEAFF
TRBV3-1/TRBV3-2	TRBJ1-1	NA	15	TGTGCCAGCAGCCAAGGGGGGCCGAGGGAGACTGAAGCTTTCTTT	CASSQGGPRETEAFF
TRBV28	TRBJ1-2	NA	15	TGTGCCAGCAGTTTAGGAGGGGCGCGTAGCTATGGCTACACCTTC	CASSLGGARSYGYTF
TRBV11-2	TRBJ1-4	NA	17	TGTGCCAGCAGCTTACATGTTACGATGACAGGCGAAGAAAAACTGTTTTTT	CASSLHVTMTGEEKLFF
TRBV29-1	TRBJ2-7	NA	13	TGCAGCGTTTCAGGGGCTGGGGCCTACGAGCAGTACTTC	CSVSGAGAYEQYF
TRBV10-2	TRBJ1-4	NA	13	TGCGCCAGCAGAGACAGCTCTAATGAAAAACTGTTTTTT	CASRDSSNEKLFF
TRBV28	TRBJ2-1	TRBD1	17	TGTGCCAGCAGTTTATGGAGGGGGACAGGGGGCTACAATGAGCAGTTCTTC	CASSLWRGTGGYNEQFF
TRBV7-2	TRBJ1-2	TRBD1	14	TGTGCCAGCAGCTTAGGAGGACAGGGCAGGGGCTACACCTTC	CASSLGGQGRGYTF
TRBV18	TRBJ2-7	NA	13	TGTGCCAGCTCGCCGGGGACCACAGGGGAGCAGTACTTC	CASSPGTTGEQYF
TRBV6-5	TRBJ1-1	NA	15	TGTGCCAGCACCATACTGGGTCAGGGGAACACTGAAGCTTTCTTT	CASTILGQGNTEAFF
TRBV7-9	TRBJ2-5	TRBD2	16	TGTGCCAGCACCAAAGTACGGGACTATCTCCAAGAGACCCAGTACTTC	CASTKVRDYLQETQYF
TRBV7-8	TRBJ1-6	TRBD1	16	TGTGCCAGCAGCTTGACGGGACTTTCAGGGGGCTCACCCCTCCACTTT	CASSLTGLSGGSPLHF